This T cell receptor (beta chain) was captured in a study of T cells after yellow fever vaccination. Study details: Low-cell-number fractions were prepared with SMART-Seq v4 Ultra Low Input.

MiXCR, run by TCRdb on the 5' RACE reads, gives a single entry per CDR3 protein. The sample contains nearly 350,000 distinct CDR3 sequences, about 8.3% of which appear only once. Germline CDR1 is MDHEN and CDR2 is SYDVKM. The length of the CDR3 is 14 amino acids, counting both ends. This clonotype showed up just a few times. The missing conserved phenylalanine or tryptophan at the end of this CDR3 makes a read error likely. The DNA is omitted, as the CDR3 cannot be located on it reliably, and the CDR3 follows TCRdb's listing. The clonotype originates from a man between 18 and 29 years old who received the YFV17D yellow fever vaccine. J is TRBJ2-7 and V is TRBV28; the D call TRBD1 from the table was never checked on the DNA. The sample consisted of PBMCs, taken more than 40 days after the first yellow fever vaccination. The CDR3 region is CASSFTGDLPPLSL.